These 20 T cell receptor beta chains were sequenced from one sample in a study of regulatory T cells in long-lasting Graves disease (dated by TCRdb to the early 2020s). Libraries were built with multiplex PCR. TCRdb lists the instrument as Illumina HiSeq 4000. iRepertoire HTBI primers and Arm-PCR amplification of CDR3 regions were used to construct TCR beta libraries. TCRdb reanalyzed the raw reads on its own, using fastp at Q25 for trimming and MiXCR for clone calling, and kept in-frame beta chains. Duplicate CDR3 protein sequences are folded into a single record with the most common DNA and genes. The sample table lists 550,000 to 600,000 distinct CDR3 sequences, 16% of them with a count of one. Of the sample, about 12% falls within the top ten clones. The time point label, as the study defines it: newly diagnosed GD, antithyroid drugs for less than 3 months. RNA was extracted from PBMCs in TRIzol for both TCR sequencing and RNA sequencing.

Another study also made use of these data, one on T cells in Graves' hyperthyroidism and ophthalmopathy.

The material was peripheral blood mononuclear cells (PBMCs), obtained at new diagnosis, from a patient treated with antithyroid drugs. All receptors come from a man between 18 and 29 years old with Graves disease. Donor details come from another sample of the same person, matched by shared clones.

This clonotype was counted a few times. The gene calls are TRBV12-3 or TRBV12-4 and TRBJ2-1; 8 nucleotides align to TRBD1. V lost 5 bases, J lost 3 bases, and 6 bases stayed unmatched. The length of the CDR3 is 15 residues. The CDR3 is CASSTSGGLYNEQFF. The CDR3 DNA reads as TGTGCCAGCAGTACATCAGGGGGCCTCTACAATGAGCAGTTCTTC.

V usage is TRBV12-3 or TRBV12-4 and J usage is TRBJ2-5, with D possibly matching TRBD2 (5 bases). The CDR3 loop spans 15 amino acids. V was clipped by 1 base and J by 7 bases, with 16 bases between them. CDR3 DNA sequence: TGTGCCAGCAGTTTAGGGGGAGAGTCTTTCGGGACCCAGTACTTC. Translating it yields CASSLGGESFGTQYF.

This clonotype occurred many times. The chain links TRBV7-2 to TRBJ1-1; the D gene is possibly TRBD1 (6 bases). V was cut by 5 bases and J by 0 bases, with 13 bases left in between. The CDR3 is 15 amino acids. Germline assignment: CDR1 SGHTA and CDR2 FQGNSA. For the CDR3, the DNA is TGTGCCAGCAGCCCCCAGGACAGCCTGAACACTGAAGCTTTCTTT. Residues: CASSPQDSLNTEAFF.

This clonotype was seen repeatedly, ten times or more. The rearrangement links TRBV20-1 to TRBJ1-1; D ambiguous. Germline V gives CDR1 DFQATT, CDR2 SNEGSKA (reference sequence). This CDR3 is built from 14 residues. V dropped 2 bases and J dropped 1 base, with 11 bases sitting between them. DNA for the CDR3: TGCAGTGCTAGACTGGGCAACCGGAACACTGAAGCTTTCTTT. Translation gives CSARLGNRNTEAFF.

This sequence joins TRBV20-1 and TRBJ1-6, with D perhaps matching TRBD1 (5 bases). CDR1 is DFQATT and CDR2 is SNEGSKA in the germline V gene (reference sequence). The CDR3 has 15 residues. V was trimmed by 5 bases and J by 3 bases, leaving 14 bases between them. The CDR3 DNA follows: TGCAGTGCTTCTCGTGGGACTGTCTATAATTCACCCCTCCACTTT. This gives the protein CSASRGTVYNSPLHF.

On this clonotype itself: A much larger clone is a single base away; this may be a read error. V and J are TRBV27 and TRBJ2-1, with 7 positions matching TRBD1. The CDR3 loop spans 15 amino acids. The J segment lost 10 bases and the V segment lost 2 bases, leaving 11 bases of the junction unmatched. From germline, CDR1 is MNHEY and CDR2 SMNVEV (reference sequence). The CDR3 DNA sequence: TGTGCCAGCAGTTTACAAGGGACAGAGTACTACGAGCAGTTCTTC. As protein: CASSLQGTEYYEQFF.

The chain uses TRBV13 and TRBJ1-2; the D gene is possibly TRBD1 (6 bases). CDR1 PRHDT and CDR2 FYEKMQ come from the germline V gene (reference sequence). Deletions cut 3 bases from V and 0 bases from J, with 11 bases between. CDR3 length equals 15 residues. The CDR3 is CASSFGTQANYGYTF. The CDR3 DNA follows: TGTGCCAGCAGCTTCGGGACACAGGCTAACTATGGCTACACCTTC.

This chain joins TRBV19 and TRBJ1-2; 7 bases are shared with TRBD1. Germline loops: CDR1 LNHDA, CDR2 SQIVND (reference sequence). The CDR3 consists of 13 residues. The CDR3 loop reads CGTEDRPCYGYTF. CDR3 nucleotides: TGTGGCACCGAGGACAGGCCATGCTATGGCTACACCTTC.

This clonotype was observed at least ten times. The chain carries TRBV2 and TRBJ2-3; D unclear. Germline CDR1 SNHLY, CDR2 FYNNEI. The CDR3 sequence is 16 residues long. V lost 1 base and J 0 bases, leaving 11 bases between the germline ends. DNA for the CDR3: TGTGCCAGCAGTGAAGAGACCCCGCCAAGCACAGATACGCAGTATTTT. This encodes CASSEETPPSTDTQYF. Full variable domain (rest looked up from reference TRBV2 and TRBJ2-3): EPEVTQTPSHQVTQMGQEVILRCVPISNHLYFYWYRQILGQKVEFLVSFYNNEISEKSEIFDDQFSVERPDGSNFTLKIRSTKLEDSAMYFCASSEETPPSTDTQYFGPGTRLTVL.

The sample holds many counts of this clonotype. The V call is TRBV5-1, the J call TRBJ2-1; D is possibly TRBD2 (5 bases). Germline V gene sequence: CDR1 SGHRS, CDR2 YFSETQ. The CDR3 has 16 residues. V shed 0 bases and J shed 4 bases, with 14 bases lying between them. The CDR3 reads CASSLDRGGLYNEQFF. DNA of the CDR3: TGCGCCAGCAGCTTGGATCGCGGCGGGCTATACAATGAGCAGTTCTTC.

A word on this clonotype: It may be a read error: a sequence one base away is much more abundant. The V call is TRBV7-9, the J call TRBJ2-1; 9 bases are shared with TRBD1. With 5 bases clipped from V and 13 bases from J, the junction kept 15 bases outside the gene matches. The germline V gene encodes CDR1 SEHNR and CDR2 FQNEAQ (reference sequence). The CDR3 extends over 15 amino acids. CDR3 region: CASSSPGQGMDIQFF. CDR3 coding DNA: TGTGCCAGCAGCAGTCCGGGACAGGGAATGGACATTCAGTTCTTC.

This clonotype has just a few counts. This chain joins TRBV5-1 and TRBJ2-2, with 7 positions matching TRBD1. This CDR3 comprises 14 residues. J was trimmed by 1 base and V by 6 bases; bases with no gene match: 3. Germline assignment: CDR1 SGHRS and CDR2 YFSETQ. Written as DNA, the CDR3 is TGCGCCAGCATAGGGACAGTGAACACCGGGGAGCTGTTTTTT. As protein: CASIGTVNTGELFF.

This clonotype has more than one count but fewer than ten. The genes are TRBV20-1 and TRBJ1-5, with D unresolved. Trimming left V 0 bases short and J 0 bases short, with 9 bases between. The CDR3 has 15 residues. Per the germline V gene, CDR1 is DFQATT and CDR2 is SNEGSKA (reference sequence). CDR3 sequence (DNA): TGCAGTGCTAGAGATTTGAGGGATAGCAATCAGCCCCAGCATTTT. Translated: CSARDLRDSNQPQHF.

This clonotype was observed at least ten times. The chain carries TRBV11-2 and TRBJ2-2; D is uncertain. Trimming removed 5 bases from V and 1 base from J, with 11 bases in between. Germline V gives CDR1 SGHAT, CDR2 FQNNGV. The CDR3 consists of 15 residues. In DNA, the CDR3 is TGTGCCAGCAGCCCAACCAGCTTGAACACCGGGGAGCTGTTTTTT. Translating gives CASSPTSLNTGELFF.

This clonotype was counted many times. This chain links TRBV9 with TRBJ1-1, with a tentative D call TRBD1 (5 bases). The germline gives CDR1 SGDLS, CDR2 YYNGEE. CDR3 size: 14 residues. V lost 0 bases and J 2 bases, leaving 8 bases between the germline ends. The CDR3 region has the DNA TGTGCCAGCAGCGTAGGGAGGGGCAACACTGAAGCTTTCTTT. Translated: CASSVGRGNTEAFF.

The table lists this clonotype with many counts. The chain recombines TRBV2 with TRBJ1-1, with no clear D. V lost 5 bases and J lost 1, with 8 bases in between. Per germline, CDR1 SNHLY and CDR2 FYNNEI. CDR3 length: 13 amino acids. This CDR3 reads CASSSEKNTEAFF. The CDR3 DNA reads TGTGCCAGCAGTAGCGAGAAGAACACTGAAGCTTTCTTT.

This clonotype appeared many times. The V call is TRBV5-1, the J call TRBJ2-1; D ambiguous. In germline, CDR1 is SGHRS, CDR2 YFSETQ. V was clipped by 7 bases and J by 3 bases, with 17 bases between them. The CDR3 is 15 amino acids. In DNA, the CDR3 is TGCGCCAGCCGGCCAGAGGCAGGAGACTACAATGAGCAGTTCTTC. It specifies CASRPEAGDYNEQFF.

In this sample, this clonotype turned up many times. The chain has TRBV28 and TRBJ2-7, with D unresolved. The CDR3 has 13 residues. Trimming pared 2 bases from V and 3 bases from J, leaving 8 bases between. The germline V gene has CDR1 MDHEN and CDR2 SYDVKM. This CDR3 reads CASSLVTDYEQYF. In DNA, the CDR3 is TGTGCCAGCAGTTTAGTCACAGACTACGAGCAGTACTTC.

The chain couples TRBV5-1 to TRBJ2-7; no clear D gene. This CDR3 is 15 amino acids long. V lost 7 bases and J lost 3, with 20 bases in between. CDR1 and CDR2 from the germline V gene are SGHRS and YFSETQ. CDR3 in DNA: TGCGCCAGCGGCCAGAACTCGGGCCGCTACTACGAGCAGTACTTC. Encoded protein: CASGQNSGRYYEQYF.

The CDR3 loop is CASSGPGQGARQPQHF. Written as DNA, the CDR3 is TGTGCCAGTAGTGGGCCGGGACAGGGGGCCCGGCAGCCCCAGCATTTT. This chain uses TRBV19 with TRBJ1-5, with 12 bases lining up with TRBD1. The length of the CDR3 is 16 residues. The trim removed 5 bases at V and 7 bases at J, leaving 9 bases unmatched. Germline lookup yields CDR1 LNHDA and CDR2 SQIVND (reference sequence).